This T cell receptor (beta chain) was retrieved from a study of siplizumab effects on memory and regulatory T cells. The study assayed 95,000 to 100,000 TCR templates per sample. Sequenced by immunoSEQ multiplex PCR; TCRdb stores in-frame clones only, minus some. The sample has 7,000 or so clones, just over 35% seen once; the top ten hold 16%. General observations from the study: Apparently key alloresponse contributors, naive T cells also seemed more diverse than memory cells.

The mixed lymphocyte reaction cells were grown together in coculture at 37°C for more than five days. This CDR3 spans 16 amino acids. The germline CDR1 and CDR2 sequences are SGHRS and YFSETQ. Of note for this clone: As yet, its antigen is unknown. Sequence at one end of the junction differs from germline and may be a read error. At the DNA level, this CDR3 is encoded by other sequences in the same sample as well.

The source is a human donor in good health; the cells came from an allogeneic mixed lymphocyte reaction. Input material: CFSE-low (dividing) CD8+ T cells sorted from an allogeneic mixed lymphocyte reaction. V usage is TRBV5-1 and J usage is TRBJ1-1, with a tentative D call TRBD1 (5 bases). In DNA, the CDR3 is TGCGCCAGCAGTTTGGGTATTGGGACGCCGGGGACTGAAGCTTTCTTT. Encoded protein: CASSLGIGTPGTEAFF.